This TCR beta chain was obtained from a study of response to subunit inactivated influenza vaccine (dated by TCRdb to 2017 to 2018). Study-wide context: To follow how T cells responded to a trivalent subunit inactivated influenza vaccine, the researchers relied on deep quantitative profiling of the T cell receptor repertoire.

Overall study results and their limits: According to the authors, only a limited number of new T cells may be recruited by each seasonal influenza vaccination.

From the germline V gene (reference sequence), CDR1 is DFQATT and CDR2 is SNEGSKA. Measured from the cysteine to the phenylalanine, the CDR3 is 14 residues long. Only the CDR3 portion is preserved as DNA: 42 bases, with reading frame beginning at the first base. Between the V and J ends, shortened by 1 base and 7 bases respectively, the junction contains 14 bases. This clonotype was detected ten times or more. There is no known antigen for this receptor. No base quality values were provided; no much bigger clone lies one nucleotide off. Receptor amplification or capture employed RT-PCR. TCRdb lists the instrument as Illumina HiSeq 2500. TCRdb redid the processing of the public reads, applying fastp at Q25 and MiXCR, and retained in-frame beta chains. Each CDR3 protein appears once, grouped with its most common genes and DNA. The sample data list around 570,000 distinct CDR3 sequences, and 7.6% of these were observed just once. 10% to 15% of the sample belongs to the ten largest clones.

The chain uses TRBV20-1 and TRBJ1-5, and possibly TRBD1, on 6 matching bases. The TCR sequence derives from a man between 50 and 75 years old who received an inactivated influenza vaccine. Donor details come from another sample of the same person, matched by shared clones. The sequenced sample was PBMCs from blood, obtained 23 to 25 months after vaccination. This receptor carries the CDR3 CSARGTLGTQPQHF. DNA sequence: TGCAGTGCTAGAGGGACATTGGGGACACAGCCCCAGCATTTT.